This TCR beta chain was recovered during a study of cytomegalovirus exposure and HLA in healthy donors. Notes on the study in general: The study put 150 to 200 TCR beta chains on its list as cytomegalovirus-associated.

Researchers ran the PCR with 60 Vbeta and 13 Jbeta primers. Original data processing: Later analysis identified some 80 million unique TCR beta chains, 10 million to 12 million shared. The protocol was immunoSEQ multiplex PCR, while the TCRdb copy is restricted to in-frame clones and leaves out a portion. That table is the source of V, J and clone size, and D and trimming were worked out from the DNA. The sample holds about 130,000 clones, around 9% seen once. This CDR3 region has 14 residues. J gave up 2 bases and V 3 bases, and 2 bases lay outside the gene matches. Germline V lookup: CDR1 SGDLS, CDR2 YYNGEE. In this sample, this clone turned up a few times. Its antigen is undetermined.

Sequencing was done on a sample of PBMCs. This chain links TRBV9 with TRBJ1-5, with 7 bases identical to TRBD1. This TCR derives from a woman aged 40 to 55 in good health and CMV-seropositive. The CDR3 sequence: CASSATGGNQPQHF. In DNA form, the CDR3 reads TGTGCCAGCAGCGCCACAGGGGGCAATCAGCCCCAGCATTTT.